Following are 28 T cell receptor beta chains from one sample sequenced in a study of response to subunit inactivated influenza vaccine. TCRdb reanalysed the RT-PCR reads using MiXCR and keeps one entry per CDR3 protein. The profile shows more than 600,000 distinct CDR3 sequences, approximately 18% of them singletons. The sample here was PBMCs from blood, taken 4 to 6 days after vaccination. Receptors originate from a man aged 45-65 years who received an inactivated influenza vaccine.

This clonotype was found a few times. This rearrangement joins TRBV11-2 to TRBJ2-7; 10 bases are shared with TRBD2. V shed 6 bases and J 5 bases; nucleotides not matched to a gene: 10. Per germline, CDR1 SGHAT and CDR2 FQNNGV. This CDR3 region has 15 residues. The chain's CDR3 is CASRNLAGEDDEQYF. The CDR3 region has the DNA TGTGCCAGCAGGAACCTAGCGGGAGAAGACGACGAGCAGTACTTC.

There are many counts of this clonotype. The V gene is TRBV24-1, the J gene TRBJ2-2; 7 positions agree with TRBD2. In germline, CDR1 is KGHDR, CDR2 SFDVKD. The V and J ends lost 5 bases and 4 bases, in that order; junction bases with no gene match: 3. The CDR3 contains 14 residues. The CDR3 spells CATSVTSPTGELFF. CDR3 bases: TGTGCCACCAGTGTGACTAGCCCCACCGGGGAGCTGTTTTTT.

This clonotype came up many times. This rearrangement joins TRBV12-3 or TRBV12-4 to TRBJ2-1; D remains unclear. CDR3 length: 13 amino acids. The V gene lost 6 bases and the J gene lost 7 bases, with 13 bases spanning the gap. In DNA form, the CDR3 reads TGTGCCAGCAGCCTCCCCCCTGGGAATGAGCAGTTCTTC. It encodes CASSLPPGNEQFF.

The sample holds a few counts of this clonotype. The CDR3 DNA is TGTGCCAGCAGCCCCCTCCCCCCTAGCGGGAGACCTAGCACAGATACGCAGTATTTT. Translation gives CASSPLPPSGRPSTDTQYF. The V and J genes are TRBV11-1 and TRBJ2-3; 10 positions agree with TRBD2. Germline-derived CDR1 and CDR2 are SGHAT and FQDESV (reference sequence). Trimming cost V 5 bases and J 0 bases; bases outside gene matches: 14. CDR3 length equals 19 residues.

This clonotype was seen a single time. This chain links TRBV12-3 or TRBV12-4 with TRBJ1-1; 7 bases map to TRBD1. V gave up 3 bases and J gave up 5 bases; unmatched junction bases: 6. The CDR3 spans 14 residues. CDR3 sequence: CASSFLQGSTEAFF. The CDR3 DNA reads TGTGCCAGCAGTTTCTTACAGGGGAGTACTGAAGCTTTCTTT.

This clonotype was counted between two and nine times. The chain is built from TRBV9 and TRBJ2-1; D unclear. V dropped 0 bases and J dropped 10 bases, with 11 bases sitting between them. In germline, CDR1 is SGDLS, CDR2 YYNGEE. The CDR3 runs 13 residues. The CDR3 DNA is TGTGCCAGCAGCGTAGACTTTTTTGGGGAGCAGTTCTTC. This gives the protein CASSVDFFGEQFF.

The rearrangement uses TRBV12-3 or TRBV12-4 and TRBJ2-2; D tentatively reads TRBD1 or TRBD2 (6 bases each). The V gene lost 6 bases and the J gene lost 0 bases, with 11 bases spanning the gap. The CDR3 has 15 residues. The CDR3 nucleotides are TGTGCCAGCAGAGAGGGGGGAGCGAACACCGGGGAGCTGTTTTTT. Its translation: CASREGGANTGELFF.

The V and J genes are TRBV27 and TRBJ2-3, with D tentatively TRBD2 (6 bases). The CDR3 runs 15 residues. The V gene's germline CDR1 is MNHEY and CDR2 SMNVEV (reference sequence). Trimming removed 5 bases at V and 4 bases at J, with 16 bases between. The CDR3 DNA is TGTGCCAGCAGTCTTCAGGGACTCCGGGCAGATACGCAGTATTTT. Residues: CASSLQGLRADTQYF.

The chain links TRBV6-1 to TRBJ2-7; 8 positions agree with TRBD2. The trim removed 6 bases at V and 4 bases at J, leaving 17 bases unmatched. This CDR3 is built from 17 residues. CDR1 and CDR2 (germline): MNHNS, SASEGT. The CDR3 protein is CASRRTFGGELNYEQYF. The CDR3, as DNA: TGTGCCAGCAGAAGGACATTCGGGGGGGAGTTGAATTACGAGCAGTACTTC.

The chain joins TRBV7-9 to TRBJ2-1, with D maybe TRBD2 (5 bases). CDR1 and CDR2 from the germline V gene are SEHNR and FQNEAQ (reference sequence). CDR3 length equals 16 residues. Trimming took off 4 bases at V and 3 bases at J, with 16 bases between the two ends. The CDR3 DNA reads TGTGCCAGCAGCTCCTCTTGGCAGAGGGACTACAATGAGCAGTTCTTC. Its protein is CASSSSWQRDYNEQFF.

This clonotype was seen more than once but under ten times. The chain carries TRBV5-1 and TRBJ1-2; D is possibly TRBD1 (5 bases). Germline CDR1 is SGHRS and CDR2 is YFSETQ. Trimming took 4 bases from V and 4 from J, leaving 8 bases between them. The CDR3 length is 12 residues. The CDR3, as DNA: TGCGCCAGCAGCGACGACAGCTATGGCTACACCTTC. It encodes CASSDDSYGYTF.

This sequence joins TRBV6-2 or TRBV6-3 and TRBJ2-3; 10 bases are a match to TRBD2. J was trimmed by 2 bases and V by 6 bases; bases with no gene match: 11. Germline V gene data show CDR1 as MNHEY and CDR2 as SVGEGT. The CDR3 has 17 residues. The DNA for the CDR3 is TGTGCCAGCAGACCAATCGGACTAGCGGACTTCACAGATACGCAGTATTTT. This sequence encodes CASRPIGLADFTDTQYF.

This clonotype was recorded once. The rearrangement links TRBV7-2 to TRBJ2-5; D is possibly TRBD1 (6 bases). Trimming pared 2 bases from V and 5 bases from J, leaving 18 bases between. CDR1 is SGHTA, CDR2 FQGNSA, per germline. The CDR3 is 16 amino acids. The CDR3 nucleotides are TGTGCCAGCAGCTTAATAGTTTGGGGGCCGCGGGAGACCCAGTACTTC. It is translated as CASSLIVWGPRETQYF.

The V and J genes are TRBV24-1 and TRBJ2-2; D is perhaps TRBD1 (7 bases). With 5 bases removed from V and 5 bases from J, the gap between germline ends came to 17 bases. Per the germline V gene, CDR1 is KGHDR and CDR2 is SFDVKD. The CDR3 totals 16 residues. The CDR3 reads CATSVGGGVNTGELFF. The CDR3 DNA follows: TGTGCCACCAGTGTAGGAGGGGGCGTAAATACCGGGGAGCTGTTTTTT.

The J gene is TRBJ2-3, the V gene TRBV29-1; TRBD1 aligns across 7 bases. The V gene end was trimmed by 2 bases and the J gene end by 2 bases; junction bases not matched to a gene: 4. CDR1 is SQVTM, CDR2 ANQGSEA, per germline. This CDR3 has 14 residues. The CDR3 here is CSVENGQATDTQYF. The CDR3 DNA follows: TGCAGCGTTGAAAACGGACAGGCCACAGATACGCAGTATTTT.

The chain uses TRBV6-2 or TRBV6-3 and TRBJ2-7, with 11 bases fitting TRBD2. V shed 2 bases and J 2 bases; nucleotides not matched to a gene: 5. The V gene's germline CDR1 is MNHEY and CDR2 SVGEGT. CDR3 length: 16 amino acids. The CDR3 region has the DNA TGTGCCAGCAGTTACCCGACTAGCGGGGCAACCTACGAGCAGTACTTC. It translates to CASSYPTSGATYEQYF.

The CDR3 protein is CATSQSGRAVGSGEQYF. For the CDR3, the DNA is TGTGCCACCAGCCAAAGCGGGAGGGCCGTTGGAAGTGGTGAGCAGTACTTC. The chain recombines TRBV24-1 with TRBJ2-7, with TRBD2 identical over 10 bases. The germline V gene encodes CDR1 KGHDR and CDR2 SFDVKD. The trim removed 7 bases at V and 7 bases at J, leaving 18 bases unmatched. This CDR3 is built from 17 residues.

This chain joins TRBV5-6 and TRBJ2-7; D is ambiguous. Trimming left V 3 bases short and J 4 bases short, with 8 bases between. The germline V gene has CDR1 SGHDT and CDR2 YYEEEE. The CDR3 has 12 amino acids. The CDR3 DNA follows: TGTGCCAGCAGCTATCAGGAGTACGAGCAGTACTTC. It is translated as CASSYQEYEQYF.

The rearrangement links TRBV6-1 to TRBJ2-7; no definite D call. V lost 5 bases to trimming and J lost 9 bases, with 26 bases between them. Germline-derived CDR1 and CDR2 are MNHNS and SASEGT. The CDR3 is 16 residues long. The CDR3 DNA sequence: TGTGCCAGCAGTACCACACGCCCGACGGTCGGGCAGTCGCAGTACTTC. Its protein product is CASSTTRPTVGQSQYF.

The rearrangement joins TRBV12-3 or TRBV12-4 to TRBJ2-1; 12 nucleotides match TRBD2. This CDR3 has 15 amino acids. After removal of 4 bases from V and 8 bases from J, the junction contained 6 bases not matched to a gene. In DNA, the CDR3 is TGTGCCAGCAGTTGGCCTAGCGGGGGGGCCGATGAGCAGTTCTTC. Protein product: CASSWPSGGADEQFF.

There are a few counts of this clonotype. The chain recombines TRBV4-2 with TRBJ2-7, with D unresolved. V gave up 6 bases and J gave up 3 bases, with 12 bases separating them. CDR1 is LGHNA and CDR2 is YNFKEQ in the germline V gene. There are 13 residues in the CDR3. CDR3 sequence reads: CASRPQSYYEQYF. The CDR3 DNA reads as TGTGCCAGCAGGCCCCAGTCCTACTACGAGCAGTACTTC.

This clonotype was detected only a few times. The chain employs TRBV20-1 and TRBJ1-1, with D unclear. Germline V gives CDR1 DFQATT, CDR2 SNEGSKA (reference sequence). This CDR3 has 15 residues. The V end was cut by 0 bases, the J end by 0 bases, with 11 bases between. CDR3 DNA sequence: TGCAGTGCTAGAGACTTCGTCAGCATGAACACTGAAGCTTTCTTT. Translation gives CSARDFVSMNTEAFF.

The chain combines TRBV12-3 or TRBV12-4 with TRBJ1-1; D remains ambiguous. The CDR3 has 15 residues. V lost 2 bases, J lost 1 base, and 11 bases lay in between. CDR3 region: CASSLRGAGNTEAFF. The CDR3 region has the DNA TGTGCCAGCAGTTTAAGAGGCGCGGGGAACACTGAAGCTTTCTTT.

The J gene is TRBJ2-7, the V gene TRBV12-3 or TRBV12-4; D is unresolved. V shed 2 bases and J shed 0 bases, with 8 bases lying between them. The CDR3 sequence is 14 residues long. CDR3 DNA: TGTGCCAGCAGTTTACCCCCTAACTCCTACGAGCAGTACTTC. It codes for CASSLPPNSYEQYF.

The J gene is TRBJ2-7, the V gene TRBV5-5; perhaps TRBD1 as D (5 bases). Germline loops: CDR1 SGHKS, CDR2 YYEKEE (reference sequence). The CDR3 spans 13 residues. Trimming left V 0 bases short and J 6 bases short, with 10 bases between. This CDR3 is CASSLEGVSEQYF. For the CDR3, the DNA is TGTGCCAGCAGCTTGGAAGGGGTAAGCGAGCAGTACTTC.

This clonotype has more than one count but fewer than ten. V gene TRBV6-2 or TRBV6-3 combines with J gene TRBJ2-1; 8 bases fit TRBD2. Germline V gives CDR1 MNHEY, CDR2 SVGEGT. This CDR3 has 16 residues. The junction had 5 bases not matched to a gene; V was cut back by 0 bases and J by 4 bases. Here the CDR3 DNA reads TGTGCCAGCAGTTACTCGTCGGGGGGGAGTTACAATGAGCAGTTCTTC. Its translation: CASSYSSGGSYNEQFF.

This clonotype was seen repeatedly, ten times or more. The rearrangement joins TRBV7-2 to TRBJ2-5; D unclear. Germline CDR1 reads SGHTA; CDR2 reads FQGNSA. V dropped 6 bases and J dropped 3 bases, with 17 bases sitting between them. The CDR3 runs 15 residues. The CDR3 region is CASRRTTGSKETQYF. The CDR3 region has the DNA TGTGCCAGCAGGCGAACCACGGGCAGCAAAGAGACCCAGTACTTC.

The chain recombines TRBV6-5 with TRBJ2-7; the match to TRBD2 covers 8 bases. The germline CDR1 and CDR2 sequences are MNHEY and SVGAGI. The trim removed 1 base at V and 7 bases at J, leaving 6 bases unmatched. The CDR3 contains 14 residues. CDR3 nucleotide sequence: TGTGCCAGCAGTTACTTTAGCGGGAAGGATGAGCAGTACTTC. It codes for CASSYFSGKDEQYF.